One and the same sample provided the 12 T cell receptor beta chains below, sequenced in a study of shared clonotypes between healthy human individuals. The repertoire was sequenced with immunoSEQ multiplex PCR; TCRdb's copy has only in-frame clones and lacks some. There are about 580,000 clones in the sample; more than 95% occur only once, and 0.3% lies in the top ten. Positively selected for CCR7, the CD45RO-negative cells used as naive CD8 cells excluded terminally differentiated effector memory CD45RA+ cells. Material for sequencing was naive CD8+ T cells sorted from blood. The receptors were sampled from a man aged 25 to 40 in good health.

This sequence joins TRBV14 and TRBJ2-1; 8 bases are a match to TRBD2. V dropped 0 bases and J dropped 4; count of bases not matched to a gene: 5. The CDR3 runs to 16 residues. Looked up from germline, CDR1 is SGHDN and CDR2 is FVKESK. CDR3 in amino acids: CASSQEGGRTYNEQFF. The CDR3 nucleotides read TGTGCCAGCAGCCAAGAAGGCGGGAGGACTTACAATGAGCAGTTCTTC. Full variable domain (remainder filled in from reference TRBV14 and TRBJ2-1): EAGVTQFPSHSVIEKGQTVTLRCDPISGHDNLYWYRRVMGKEIKFLLHFVKESKQDESGMPNNRFLAERTGGTYSTLKVQPAELEDSGVYFCASSQEGGRTYNEQFFGPGTRLTVL.

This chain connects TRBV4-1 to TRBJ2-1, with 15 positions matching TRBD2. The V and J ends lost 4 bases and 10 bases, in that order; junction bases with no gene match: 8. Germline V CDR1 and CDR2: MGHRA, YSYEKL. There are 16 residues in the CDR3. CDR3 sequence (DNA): TGCGCCAGCAGCCCACGCTCCGGGACTAGCGGGAGGGAGCAGTTCTTC. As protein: CASSPRSGTSGREQFF.

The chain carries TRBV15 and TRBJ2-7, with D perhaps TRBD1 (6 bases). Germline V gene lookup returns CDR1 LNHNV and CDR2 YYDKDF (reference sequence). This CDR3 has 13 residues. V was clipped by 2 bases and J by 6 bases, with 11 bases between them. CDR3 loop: CATSRQQGPEQYF. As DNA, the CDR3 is TGTGCCACCAGCAGACAACAGGGTCCCGAGCAGTACTTC.

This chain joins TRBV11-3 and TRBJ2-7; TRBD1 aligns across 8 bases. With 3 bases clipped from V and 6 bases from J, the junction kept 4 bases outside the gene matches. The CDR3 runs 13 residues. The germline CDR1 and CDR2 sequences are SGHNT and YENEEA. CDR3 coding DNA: TGTGCCAGCAGCTTGGGGACAGGAGGCGAGCAGTACTTC. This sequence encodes CASSLGTGGEQYF.

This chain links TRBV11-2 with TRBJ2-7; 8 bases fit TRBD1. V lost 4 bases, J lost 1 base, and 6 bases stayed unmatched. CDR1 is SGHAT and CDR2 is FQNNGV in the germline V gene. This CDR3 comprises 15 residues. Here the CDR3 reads CASSSVGQESYEQYF. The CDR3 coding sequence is TGTGCCAGCAGCTCAGTGGGACAGGAGTCCTACGAGCAGTACTTC.

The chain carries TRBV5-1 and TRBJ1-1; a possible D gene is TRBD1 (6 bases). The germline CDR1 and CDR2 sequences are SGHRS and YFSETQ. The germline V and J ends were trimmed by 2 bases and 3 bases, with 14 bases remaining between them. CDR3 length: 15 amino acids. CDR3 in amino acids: CASSFRGGTYTEAFF. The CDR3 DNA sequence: TGCGCCAGCAGCTTTCGAGGGGGTACATACACTGAAGCTTTCTTT.

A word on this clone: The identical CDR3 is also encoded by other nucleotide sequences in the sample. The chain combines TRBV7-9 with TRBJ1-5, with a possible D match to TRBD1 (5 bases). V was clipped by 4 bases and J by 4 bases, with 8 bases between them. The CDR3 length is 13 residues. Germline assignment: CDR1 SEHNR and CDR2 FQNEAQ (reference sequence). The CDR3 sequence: CASSSQGNQPQHF. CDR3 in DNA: TGTGCCAGCAGCTCGCAGGGAAATCAGCCCCAGCATTTT.

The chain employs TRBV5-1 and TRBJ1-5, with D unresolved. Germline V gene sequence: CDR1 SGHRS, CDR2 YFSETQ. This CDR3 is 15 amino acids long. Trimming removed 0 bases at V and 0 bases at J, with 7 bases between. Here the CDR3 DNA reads TGCGCCAGCAGCTTGGGACCGGCTAGCAATCAGCCCCAGCATTTT. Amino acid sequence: CASSLGPASNQPQHF.

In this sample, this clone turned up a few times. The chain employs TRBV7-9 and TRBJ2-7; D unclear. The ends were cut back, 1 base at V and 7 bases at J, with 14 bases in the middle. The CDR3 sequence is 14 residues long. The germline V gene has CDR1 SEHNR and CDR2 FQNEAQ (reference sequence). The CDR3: CASSLEDGHWEQYF. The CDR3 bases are TGTGCCAGCAGCTTAGAGGACGGGCATTGGGAGCAGTACTTC.

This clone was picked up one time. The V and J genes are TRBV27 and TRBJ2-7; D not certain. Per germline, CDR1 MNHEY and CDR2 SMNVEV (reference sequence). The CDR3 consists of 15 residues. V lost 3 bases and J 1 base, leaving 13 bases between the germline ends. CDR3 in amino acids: CASSFYHGESYEQYF. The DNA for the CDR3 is TGTGCCAGCAGTTTCTACCATGGAGAGTCCTACGAGCAGTACTTC.

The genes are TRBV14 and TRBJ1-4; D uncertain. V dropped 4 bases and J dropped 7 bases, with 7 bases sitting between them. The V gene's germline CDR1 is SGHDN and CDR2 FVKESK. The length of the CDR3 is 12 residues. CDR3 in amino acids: CASSRGGEKLFF. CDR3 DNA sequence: TGTGCCAGCAGCCGAGGAGGTGAAAAACTGTTTTTT.

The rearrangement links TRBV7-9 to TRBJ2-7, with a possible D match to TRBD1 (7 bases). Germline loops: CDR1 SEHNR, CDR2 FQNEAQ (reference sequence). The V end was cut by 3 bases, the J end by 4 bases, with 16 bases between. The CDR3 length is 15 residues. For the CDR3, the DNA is TGTGCCAGCAGCTTGCGGGACAGCACTACGTACGAGCAGTACTTC. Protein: CASSLRDSTTYEQYF.